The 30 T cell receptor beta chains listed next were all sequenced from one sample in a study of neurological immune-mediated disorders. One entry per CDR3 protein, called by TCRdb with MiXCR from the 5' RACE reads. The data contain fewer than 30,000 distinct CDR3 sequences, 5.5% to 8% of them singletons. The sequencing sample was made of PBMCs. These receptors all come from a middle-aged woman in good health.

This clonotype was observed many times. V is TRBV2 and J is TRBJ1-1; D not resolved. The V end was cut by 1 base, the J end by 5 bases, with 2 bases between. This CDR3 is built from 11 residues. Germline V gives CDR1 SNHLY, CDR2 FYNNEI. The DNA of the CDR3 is TGTGCCAGCAGTGAAGGGACTGAAGCTTTCTTT. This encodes CASSEGTEAFF.

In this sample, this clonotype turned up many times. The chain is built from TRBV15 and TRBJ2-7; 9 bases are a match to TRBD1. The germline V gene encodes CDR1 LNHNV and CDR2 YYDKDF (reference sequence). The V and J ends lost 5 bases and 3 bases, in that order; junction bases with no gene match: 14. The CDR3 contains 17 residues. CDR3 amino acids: CATSPRGQGRAYYEQYF. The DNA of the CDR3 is TGTGCCACCAGCCCAAGGGGACAGGGAAGGGCCTACTACGAGCAGTACTTC.

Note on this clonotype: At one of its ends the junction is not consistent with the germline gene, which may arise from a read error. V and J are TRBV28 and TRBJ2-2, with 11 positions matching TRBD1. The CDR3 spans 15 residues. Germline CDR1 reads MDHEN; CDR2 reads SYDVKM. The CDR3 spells CASSRDRGITEELFF. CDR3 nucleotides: TGTGCCAGCAGTAGGGACAGGGGGATAACCGAGGAGCTGTTTTTT.

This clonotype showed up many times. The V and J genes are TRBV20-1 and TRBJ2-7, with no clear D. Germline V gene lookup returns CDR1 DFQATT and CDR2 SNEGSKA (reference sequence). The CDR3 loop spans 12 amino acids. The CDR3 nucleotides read TGCAGGGTCCGGAGCGACTCCTACGAGCAGTACTTC. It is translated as CRVRSDSYEQYF.

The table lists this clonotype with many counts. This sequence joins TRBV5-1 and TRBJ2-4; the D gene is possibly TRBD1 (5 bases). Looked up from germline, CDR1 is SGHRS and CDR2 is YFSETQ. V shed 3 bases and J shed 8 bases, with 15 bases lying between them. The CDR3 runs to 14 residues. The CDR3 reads CASSSWTTSDIQYF. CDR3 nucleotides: TGCGCCAGCAGCTCTTGGACAACATCGGACATTCAGTACTTC.

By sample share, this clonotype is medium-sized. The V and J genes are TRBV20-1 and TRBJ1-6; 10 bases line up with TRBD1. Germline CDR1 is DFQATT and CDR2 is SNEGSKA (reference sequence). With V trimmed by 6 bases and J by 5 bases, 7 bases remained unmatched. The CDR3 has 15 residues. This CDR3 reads CSARLDRGNNSPLHF. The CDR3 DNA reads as TGCAGTGCCAGGCTGGACAGGGGGAATAATTCACCCCTCCACTTT.

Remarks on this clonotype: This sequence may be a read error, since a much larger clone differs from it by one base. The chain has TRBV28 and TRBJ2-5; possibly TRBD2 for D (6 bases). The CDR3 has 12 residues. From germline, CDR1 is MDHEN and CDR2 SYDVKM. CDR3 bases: TGTGCCAGCAGTATTAGTACGGGAGCCCAGCACTTC. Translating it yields CASSISTGAQHF.

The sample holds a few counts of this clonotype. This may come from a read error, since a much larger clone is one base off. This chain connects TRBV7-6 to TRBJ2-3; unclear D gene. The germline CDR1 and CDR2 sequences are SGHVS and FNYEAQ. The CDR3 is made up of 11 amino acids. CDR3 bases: TGTGTCATCTATAAATTGGATACGCAGTATTTT. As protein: CVIYKLDTQYF. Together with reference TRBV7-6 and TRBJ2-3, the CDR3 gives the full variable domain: GAGVSQSPRYKVTKRGQDVALRCDPISGHVSLYWYRQALGQGPEFLTYFNYEAQQDKSGLPNDRFSAERPEGSISTLTIQRTEQRDSAMYRCVIYKLDTQYFGPGTRLTVL.

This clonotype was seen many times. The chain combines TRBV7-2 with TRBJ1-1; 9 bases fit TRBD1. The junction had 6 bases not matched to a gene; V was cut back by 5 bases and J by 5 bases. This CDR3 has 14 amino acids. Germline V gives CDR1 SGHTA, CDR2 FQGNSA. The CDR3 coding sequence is TGTGCCAGCAGCATACGACAGGGGGTAACTGAAGCTTTCTTT. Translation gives CASSIRQGVTEAFF.

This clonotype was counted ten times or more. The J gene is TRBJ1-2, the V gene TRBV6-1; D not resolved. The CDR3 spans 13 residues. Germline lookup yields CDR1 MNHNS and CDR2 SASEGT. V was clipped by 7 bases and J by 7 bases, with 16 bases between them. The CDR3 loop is CASTQLPDGGYTF. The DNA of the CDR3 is TGTGCCAGCACCCAACTCCCAGACGGTGGCTACACCTTC.

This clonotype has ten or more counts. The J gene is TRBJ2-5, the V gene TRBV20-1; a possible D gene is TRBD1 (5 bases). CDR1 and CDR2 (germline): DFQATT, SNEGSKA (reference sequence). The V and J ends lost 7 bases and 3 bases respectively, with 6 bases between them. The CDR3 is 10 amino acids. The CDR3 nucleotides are TGCAGTGTCAGGGAAGAGACCCAGTACTTC. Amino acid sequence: CSVREETQYF.

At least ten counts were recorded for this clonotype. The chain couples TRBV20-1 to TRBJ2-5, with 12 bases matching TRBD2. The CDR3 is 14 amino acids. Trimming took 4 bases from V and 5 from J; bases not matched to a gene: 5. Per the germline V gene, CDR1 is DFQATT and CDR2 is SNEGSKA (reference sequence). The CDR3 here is CSAKTSGGLETQYF. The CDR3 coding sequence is TGCAGTGCTAAGACTAGCGGGGGACTGGAGACCCAGTACTTC.

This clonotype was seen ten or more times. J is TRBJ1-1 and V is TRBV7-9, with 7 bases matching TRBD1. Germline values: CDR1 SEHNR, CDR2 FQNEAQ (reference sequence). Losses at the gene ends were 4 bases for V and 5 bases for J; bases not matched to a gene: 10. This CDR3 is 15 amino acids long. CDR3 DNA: TGTGCCAGCAGCTCAGACAGGGTCCGGGGGACTGAAGCTTTCTTT. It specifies CASSSDRVRGTEAFF.

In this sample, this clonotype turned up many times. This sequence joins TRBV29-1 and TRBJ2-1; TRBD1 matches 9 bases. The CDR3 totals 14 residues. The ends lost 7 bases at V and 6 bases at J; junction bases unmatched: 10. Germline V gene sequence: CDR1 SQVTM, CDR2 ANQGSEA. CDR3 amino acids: CSGGQGPPINEQFF. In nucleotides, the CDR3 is TGCAGCGGGGGACAGGGCCCCCCTATCAATGAGCAGTTCTTC.

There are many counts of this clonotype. For the CDR3, the DNA is TGCAGCGTTGAAGTTTCAGGGGGCGGCGGGAGTTTATTCCATGAGCAGTTCTTC. As protein: CSVEVSGGGGSLFHEQFF. V usage is TRBV29-1 and J usage is TRBJ2-1; possibly TRBD1 for D (8 bases). Trimming left V 1 base short and J 8 bases short, with 27 bases between. The CDR3 loop spans 18 amino acids. CDR1 is SQVTM, CDR2 ANQGSEA, per germline.

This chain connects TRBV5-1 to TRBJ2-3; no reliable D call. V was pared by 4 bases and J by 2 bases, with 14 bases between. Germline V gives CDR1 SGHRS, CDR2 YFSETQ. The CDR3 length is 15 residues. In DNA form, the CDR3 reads TGCGCCAGCAGCCTGGACGTCGATTACACAGATACGCAGTATTTT. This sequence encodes CASSLDVDYTDTQYF.

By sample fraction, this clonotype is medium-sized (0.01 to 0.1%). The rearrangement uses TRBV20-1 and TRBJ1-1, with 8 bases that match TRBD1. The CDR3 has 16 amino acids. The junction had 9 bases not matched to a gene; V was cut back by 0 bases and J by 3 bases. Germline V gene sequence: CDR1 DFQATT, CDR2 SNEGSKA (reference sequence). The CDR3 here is CSARDQGAGWDTEAFF. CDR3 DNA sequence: TGCAGTGCTAGAGACCAGGGGGCGGGGTGGGACACTGAAGCTTTCTTT.

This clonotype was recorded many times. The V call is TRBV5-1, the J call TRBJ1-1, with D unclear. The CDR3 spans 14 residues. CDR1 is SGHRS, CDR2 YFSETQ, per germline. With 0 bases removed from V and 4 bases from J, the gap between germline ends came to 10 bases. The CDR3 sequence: CASSLESDATEAFF. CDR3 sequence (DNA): TGCGCCAGCAGCTTGGAATCGGACGCCACTGAAGCTTTCTTT.

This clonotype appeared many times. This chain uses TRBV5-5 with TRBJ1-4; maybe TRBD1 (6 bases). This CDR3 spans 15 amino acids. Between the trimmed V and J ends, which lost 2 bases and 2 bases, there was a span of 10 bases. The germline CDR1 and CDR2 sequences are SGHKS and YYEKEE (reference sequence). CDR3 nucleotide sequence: TGTGCCAGCAGCTTCGGGACACCGACTAATGAAAAACTGTTTTTT. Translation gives CASSFGTPTNEKLFF.

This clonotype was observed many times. CDR3 sequence (DNA): TGTGCCACCAGTGACCCCTACGCACTAGCGGCTCAAGAGACCCAGTACTTC. Amino acid sequence: CATSDPYALAAQETQYF. The V and J genes are TRBV24-1 and TRBJ2-5; 8 positions agree with TRBD2. Trimming cost V 4 bases and J 2 bases; bases outside gene matches: 11. The CDR3 spans 17 residues. CDR1 and CDR2 (germline): KGHDR, SFDVKD.

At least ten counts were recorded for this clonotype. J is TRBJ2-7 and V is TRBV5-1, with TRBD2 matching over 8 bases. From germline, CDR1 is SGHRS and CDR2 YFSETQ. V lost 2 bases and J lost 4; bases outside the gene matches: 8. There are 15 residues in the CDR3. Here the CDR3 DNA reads TGCGCCAGCAGCTTAACTAGCGGTTCTAGTTACGAGCAGTACTTC. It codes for CASSLTSGSSYEQYF.

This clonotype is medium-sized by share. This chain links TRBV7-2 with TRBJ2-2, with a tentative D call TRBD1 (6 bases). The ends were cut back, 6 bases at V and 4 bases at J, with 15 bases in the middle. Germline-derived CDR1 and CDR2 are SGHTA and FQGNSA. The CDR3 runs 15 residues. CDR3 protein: CASSSRDIRTGELFF. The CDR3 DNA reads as TGTGCCAGCAGTTCAAGGGACATACGCACCGGGGAGCTGTTTTTT.

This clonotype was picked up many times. The CDR3, as DNA: TGTGCCAGCAGTGGCCTCAGCACAGATACGCAGTATTTT. Encoded protein: CASSGLSTDTQYF. The chain recombines TRBV28 with TRBJ2-3; D uncertain. V lost 5 bases and J lost 0, with 6 bases in between. The CDR3 has 13 residues. CDR1 is MDHEN, CDR2 SYDVKM, per germline.

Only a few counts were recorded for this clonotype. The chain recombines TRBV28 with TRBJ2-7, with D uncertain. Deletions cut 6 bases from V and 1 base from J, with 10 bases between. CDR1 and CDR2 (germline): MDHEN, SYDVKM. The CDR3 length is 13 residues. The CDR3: CASSPVTSYEQYF. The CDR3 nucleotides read TGTGCCAGCAGCCCAGTGACTTCCTACGAGCAGTACTTC. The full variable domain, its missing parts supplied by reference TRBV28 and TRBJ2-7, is DVKVTQSSRYLVKRTGEKVFLECVQDMDHENMFWYRQDPGLGLRLIYFSYDVKMKEKGDIPEGYSVSREKKERFSLILESASTNQTSMYLCASSPVTSYEQYFGPGTRLTVT.

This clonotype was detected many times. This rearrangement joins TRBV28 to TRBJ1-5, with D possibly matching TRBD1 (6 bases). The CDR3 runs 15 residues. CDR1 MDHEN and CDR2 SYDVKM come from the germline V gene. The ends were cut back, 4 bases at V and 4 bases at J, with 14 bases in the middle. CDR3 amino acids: CASSSQGLINQPQHF. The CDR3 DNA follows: TGTGCCAGCAGTTCACAGGGTTTGATTAATCAGCCCCAGCATTTT. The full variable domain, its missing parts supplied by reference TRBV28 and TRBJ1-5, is DVKVTQSSRYLVKRTGEKVFLECVQDMDHENMFWYRQDPGLGLRLIYFSYDVKMKEKGDIPEGYSVSREKKERFSLILESASTNQTSMYLCASSSQGLINQPQHFGDGTRLSIL.

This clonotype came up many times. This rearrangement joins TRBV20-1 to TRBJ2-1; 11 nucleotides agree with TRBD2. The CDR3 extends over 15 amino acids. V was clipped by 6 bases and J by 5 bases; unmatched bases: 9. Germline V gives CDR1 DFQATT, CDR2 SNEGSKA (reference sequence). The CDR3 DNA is TGCAGTGCGCCGGAACTAGCGGGAGACAACAATGAGCAGTTCTTC. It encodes CSAPELAGDNNEQFF.

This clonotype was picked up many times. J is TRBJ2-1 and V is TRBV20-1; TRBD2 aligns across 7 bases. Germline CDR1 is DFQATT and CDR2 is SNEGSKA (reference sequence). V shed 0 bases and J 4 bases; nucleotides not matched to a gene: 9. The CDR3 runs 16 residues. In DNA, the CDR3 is TGCAGTGCTAGAGATTATGCGGGAGCTTCTTACAATGAGCAGTTCTTC. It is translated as CSARDYAGASYNEQFF.

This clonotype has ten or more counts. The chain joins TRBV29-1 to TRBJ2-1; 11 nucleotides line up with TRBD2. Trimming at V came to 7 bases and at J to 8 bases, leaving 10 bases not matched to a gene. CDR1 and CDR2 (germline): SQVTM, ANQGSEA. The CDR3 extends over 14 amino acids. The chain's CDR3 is CSAQTSGVGDEQFF. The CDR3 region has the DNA TGCAGCGCCCAGACTAGCGGGGTCGGCGATGAGCAGTTCTTC.

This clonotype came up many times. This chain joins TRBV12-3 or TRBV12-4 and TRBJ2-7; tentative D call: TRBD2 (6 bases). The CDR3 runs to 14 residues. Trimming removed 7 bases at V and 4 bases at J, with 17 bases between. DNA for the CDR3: TGTGCCAGCACCCTGACTGGAGGGAGGTACGAGCAGTACTTC. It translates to CASTLTGGRYEQYF.

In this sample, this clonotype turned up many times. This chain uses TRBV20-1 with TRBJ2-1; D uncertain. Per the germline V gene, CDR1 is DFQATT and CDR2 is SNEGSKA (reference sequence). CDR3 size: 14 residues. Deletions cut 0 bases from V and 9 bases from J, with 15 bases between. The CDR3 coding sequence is TGCAGTGCTAGAGATGGGTTAGTTCCCATTGAGCAGTTCTTC. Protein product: CSARDGLVPIEQFF.